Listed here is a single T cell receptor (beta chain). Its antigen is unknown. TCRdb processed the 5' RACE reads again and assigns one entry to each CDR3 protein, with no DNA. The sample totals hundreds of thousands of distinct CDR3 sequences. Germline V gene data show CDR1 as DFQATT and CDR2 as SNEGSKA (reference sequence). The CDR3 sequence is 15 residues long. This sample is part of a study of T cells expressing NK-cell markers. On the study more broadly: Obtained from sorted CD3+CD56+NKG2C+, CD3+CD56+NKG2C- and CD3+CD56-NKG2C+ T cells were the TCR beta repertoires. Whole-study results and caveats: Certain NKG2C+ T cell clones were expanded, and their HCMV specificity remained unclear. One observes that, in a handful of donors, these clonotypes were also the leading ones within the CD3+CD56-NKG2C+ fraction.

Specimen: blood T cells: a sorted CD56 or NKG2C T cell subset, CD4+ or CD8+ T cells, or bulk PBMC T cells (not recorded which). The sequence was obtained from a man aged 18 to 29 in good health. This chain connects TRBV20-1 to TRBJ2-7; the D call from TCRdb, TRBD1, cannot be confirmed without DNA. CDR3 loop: CSARRGQAGKNEQYF.